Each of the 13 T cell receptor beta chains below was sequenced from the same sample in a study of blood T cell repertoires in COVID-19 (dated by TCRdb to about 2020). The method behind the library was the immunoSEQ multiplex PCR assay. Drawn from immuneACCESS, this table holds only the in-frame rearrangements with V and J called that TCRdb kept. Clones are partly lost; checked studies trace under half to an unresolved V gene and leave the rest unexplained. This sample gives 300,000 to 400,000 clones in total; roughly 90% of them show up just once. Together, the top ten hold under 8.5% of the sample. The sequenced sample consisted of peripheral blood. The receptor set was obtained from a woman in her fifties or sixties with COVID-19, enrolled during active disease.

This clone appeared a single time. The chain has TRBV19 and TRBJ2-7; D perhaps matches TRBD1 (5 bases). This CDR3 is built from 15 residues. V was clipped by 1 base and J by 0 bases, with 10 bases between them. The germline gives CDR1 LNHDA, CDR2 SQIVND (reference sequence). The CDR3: CASSIVGDSSYEQYF. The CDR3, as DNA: TGTGCCAGTAGTATAGTAGGAGACAGCTCCTACGAGCAGTACTTC.

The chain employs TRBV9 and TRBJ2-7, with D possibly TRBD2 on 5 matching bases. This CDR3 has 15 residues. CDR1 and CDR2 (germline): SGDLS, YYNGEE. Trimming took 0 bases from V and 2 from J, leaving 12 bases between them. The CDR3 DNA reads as TGTGCCAGCAGCGTAGATATTGGGAGCACCTACGAGCAGTACTTC. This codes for CASSVDIGSTYEQYF.

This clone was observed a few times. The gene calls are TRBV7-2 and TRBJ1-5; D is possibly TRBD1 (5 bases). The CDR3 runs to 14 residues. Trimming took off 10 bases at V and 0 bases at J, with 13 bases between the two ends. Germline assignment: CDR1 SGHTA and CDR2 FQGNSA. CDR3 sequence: CATGGTYSNQPQHF. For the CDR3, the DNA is TGTGCCACGGGGGGGACTTATAGCAATCAGCCCCAGCATTTT.

CDR3 in DNA: TGTGCCAGCAGCCTCACTAGCGGGGGGGCCCGCAATGAGCAGTTCTTC. Its protein product is CASSLTSGGARNEQFF. The gene calls are TRBV11-3 and TRBJ2-1; 13 bases are shared with TRBD2. The J segment lost 6 bases and the V segment lost 5 bases, leaving 7 bases of the junction unmatched. The CDR3 extends over 16 amino acids. Germline loops: CDR1 SGHNT, CDR2 YENEEA.

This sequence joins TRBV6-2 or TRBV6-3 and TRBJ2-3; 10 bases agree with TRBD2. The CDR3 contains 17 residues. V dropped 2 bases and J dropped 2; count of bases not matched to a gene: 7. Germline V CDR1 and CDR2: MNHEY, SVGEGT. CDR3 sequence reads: CASSYPSSGGTTDTQYF. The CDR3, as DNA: TGTGCCAGCAGTTACCCGAGTAGCGGGGGGACCACAGATACGCAGTATTTT.

The CDR3 DNA reads TGCGCCAGTCGACGGTTAGGGGGAGTCGGGGAGCTGTTTTTT. Encoded protein: CASRRLGGVGELFF. V gene TRBV10-1 combines with J gene TRBJ2-2; D might be TRBD1 (6 bases). Germline CDR1 is WNHNN and CDR2 is SYGVQD (reference sequence). Trimming pared 9 bases from V and 7 bases from J, leaving 18 bases between. This CDR3 has 14 amino acids.

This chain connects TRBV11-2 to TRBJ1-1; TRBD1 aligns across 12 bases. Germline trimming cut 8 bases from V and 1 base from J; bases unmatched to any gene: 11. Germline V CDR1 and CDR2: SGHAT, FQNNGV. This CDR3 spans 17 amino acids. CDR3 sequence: CASLPGTGGMRNTEAFF. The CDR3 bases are TGTGCCAGCCTCCCCGGGACAGGGGGCATGAGGAACACTGAAGCTTTCTTT.

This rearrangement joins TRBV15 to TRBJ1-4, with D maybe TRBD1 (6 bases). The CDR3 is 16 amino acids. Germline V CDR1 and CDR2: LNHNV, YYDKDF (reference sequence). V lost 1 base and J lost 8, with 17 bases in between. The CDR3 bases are TGTGCCACCAGCAGAGGAGAGGGCGGGGGGCAAGAAAAACTGTTTTTT. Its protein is CATSRGEGGGQEKLFF.

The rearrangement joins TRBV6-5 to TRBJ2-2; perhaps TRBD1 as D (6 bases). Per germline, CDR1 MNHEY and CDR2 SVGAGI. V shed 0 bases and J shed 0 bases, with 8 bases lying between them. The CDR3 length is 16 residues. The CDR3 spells CASSYSWGPNTGELFF. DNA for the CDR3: TGTGCCAGCAGTTACTCCTGGGGGCCGAACACCGGGGAGCTGTTTTTT.

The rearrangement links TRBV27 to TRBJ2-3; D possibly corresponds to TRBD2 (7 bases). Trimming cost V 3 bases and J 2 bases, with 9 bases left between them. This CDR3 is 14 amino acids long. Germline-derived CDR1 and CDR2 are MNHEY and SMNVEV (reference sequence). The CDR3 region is CASSLGGPTDTQYF. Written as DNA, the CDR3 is TGTGCCAGCAGTTTGGGGGGGCCCACAGATACGCAGTATTTT.

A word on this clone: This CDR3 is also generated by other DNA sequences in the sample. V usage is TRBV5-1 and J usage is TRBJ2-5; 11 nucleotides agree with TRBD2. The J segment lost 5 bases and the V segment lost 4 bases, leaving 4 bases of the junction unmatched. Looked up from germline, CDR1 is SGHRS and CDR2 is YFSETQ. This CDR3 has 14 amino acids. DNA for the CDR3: TGCGCCAGCAGCCTTAGCGGGGGGGCCGAGACCCAGTACTTC. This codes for CASSLSGGAETQYF.

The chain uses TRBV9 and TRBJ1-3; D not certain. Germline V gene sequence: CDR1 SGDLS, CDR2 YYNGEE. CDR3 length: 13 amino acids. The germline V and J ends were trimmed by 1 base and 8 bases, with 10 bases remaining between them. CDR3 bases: TGTGCCAGCAGCGTACAGAGCACAGACACCATATATTTT. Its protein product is CASSVQSTDTIYF.

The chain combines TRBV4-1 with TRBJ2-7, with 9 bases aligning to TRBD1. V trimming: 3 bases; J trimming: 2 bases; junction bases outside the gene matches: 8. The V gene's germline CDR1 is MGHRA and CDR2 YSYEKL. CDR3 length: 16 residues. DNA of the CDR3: TGCGCCAGCAGCCACCCAGAGGACAGGGGAGCCTACGAGCAGTACTTC. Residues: CASSHPEDRGAYEQYF.